The 29 T cell receptor beta chains below all came from one sample that was sequenced in a study of blood T cell repertoires in COVID-19. Only in-frame clones appear in the TCRdb table, and some are missing; sequencing was by immunoSEQ multiplex PCR. Altogether roughly 150,000 clones are present, around four fifths being singletons, with the ten largest covering about 8.1%. Input material: peripheral blood. These receptors all come from a woman of 80 years or more with COVID-19, enrolled during active disease.

The chain employs TRBV3-1 (or the pseudogene TRBV3-2) and TRBJ1-2, with TRBD1 identical over 8 bases. The CDR3 length is 14 residues. Trimming removed 5 bases from V and 4 bases from J; junction bases left unmatched: 6. Per germline, CDR1 LGHDT and CDR2 YNNKEL (reference sequence). The CDR3 region is CASSKDRALYGYTF. CDR3 nucleotide sequence: TGTGCCAGCAGCAAGGACAGGGCGCTCTATGGCTACACCTTC.

The J gene is TRBJ1-1, the V gene TRBV3-1 (or the pseudogene TRBV3-2), with a possible D match to TRBD1 (5 bases). In germline, CDR1 is LGHDT, CDR2 YNNKEL (reference sequence). The CDR3 length is 15 residues. The ends were cut back, 4 bases at V and 4 bases at J, with 16 bases in the middle. CDR3 bases: TGTGCCAGCAGCCGAGGTGGAGGGACCGGCACTGAAGCTTTCTTT. It yields the protein CASSRGGGTGTEAFF.

Points on this clone: Other DNA sequences within the sample encode an identical CDR3. The V and J genes are TRBV5-1 and TRBJ1-1; D remains unclear. The CDR3 runs 14 residues. Germline V gene data show CDR1 as SGHRS and CDR2 as YFSETQ. Trimming removed 0 bases at V and 0 bases at J, with 6 bases between. The CDR3 loop is CASSLGEVNTEAFF. Written as DNA, the CDR3 is TGCGCCAGCAGCTTGGGAGAGGTGAACACTGAAGCTTTCTTT.

V gene TRBV27 combines with J gene TRBJ1-3; maybe TRBD1 (5 bases). V lost 2 bases to trimming and J lost 4 bases, with 12 bases between them. Per germline, CDR1 MNHEY and CDR2 SMNVEV (reference sequence). CDR3 size: 15 residues. The CDR3, as DNA: TGTGCCAGCAGTTTAACCAGGGCTGGGGGAAACACCATATATTTT. Amino acids: CASSLTRAGGNTIYF.

The chain employs TRBV19 and TRBJ1-3; 7 bases align to TRBD1. The germline V gene encodes CDR1 LNHDA and CDR2 SQIVND (reference sequence). V gave up 2 bases and J gave up 3 bases; unmatched junction bases: 10. This CDR3 has 17 amino acids. The CDR3 coding sequence is TGTGCCAGTAGTATAACAACCACAGGGGTTCGTGGAAACACCATATATTTT. This translates into CASSITTTGVRGNTIYF.

The J gene is TRBJ1-5, the V gene TRBV4-1; D possibly corresponds to TRBD1 (6 bases). V shed 1 base and J shed 5 bases, with 12 bases lying between them. Per germline, CDR1 MGHRA and CDR2 YSYEKL. The CDR3 length is 15 residues. CDR3 sequence: CASSQVQGLDQPQHF. The DNA of the CDR3 is TGCGCCAGCAGCCAAGTTCAGGGGTTGGATCAGCCCCAGCATTTT.

V is TRBV4-1 and J is TRBJ2-2; TRBD1 matches at 12 bases. Germline CDR1 reads MGHRA; CDR2 reads YSYEKL. V shed 1 base and J 0 bases; nucleotides not matched to a gene: 12. CDR3 size: 21 residues. CDR3 region: CASSQVIGGQGAWTNTGELFF. The CDR3 DNA follows: TGCGCCAGCAGCCAAGTTATAGGGGGACAGGGGGCTTGGACGAACACCGGGGAGCTGTTTTTT.

In this sample, this clone turned up once. This chain connects TRBV10-1 to TRBJ2-5; 10 bases fit TRBD1. Trimming at V came to 6 bases and at J to 4 bases, leaving 8 bases not matched to a gene. The germline V gene encodes CDR1 WNHNN and CDR2 SYGVQD (reference sequence). The CDR3 covers 15 residues. The CDR3 nucleotides are TGCGCCAGCAGCGCCGACAGGGGGCGAAGAGAGACCCAGTACTTC. Translation gives CASSADRGRRETQYF.

V is TRBV3-1 (or the pseudogene TRBV3-2) and J is TRBJ2-1; 11 positions agree with TRBD2. The CDR3 runs 16 residues. V dropped 5 bases and J dropped 2; count of bases not matched to a gene: 5. Per the germline V gene, CDR1 is LGHDT and CDR2 is YNNKEL (reference sequence). The CDR3 is CASSYPGLAAYNEQFF. DNA of the CDR3: TGTGCCAGCAGCTACCCGGGACTAGCGGCCTACAATGAGCAGTTCTTC.

The V gene is TRBV24-1, the J gene TRBJ2-3; 7 bases line up with TRBD2. Germline trimming cut 1 base from V and 10 bases from J; bases unmatched to any gene: 10. The CDR3 covers 15 residues. The germline gives CDR1 KGHDR, CDR2 SFDVKD. The CDR3 sequence is CATSDLISGLTAQYF. CDR3 sequence (DNA): TGTGCCACCAGTGATTTAATTAGCGGGTTGACGGCGCAGTATTTT.

The J gene is TRBJ1-1, the V gene TRBV19, with D possibly matching TRBD1 (5 bases). The CDR3 has 15 amino acids. The ends were cut back, 5 bases at V and 1 base at J, with 14 bases in the middle. Looked up from germline, CDR1 is LNHDA and CDR2 is SQIVND (reference sequence). The CDR3 bases are TGTGCCAGTAGTTCTCCCTTCGGGGGGAACACTGAAGCTTTCTTT. Translation gives CASSSPFGGNTEAFF.

This chain connects TRBV7-9 to TRBJ2-1; 8 bases map to TRBD2. Germline CDR1 is SEHNR and CDR2 is FQNEAQ (reference sequence). The CDR3 runs 15 residues. The ends lost 0 bases at V and 4 bases at J; junction bases unmatched: 2. The DNA for the CDR3 is TGTGCCAGCAGCTTAGCCTCTAGCGGGTACAATGAGCAGTTCTTC. Encoded protein: CASSLASSGYNEQFF.

This chain joins TRBV6-5 and TRBJ2-1; 12 bases agree with TRBD2. V lost 7 bases to trimming and J lost 5 bases; unmatched junction nucleotides: 6. Germline V gives CDR1 MNHEY, CDR2 SVGAGI. The CDR3 covers 15 residues. Written as DNA, the CDR3 is TGTGCCAGCACCCCTAGCGGGGGGGCCAACAATGAGCAGTTCTTC. It yields the protein CASTPSGGANNEQFF.

The V and J genes are TRBV18 and TRBJ1-5; D is unclear. V lost 0 bases and J 13 bases, leaving 13 bases between the germline ends. The germline gives CDR1 KGHSH, CDR2 LQKENI. The CDR3 has 13 residues. DNA of the CDR3: TGTGCCAGCTCACCACCTTCGGGAGGCAGGCAGCATTTT. It yields the protein CASSPPSGGRQHF.

This chain connects TRBV7-2 to TRBJ2-7; 9 bases fit TRBD1. Germline V lookup: CDR1 SGHTA, CDR2 FQGNSA. The V and J ends lost 5 bases and 3 bases, in that order; junction bases with no gene match: 5. The CDR3 covers 14 residues. The CDR3 reads CASSAPGQGYEQYF. CDR3 nucleotide sequence: TGTGCCAGCAGCGCTCCGGGACAGGGCTACGAGCAGTACTTC.

The V gene is TRBV2, the J gene TRBJ1-1, with D perhaps TRBD1 (6 bases). The germline V gene encodes CDR1 SNHLY and CDR2 FYNNEI. The CDR3 extends over 13 amino acids. Deletions cut 5 bases from V and 1 base from J, with 8 bases between. The CDR3 DNA sequence: TGTGCCAGCAGTTCACAGGGGAACACTGAAGCTTTCTTT. It specifies CASSSQGNTEAFF.

V gene TRBV6-5 combines with J gene TRBJ1-4; D unclear. The length of the CDR3 is 15 residues. V lost 7 bases, J lost 0 bases, and 12 bases lay in between. Germline loops: CDR1 MNHEY, CDR2 SVGAGI. DNA of the CDR3: TGTGCCAGCAAGAGGAGCTTTGCAACTAATGAAAAACTGTTTTTT. This codes for CASKRSFATNEKLFF.

In its sample, this clone was seen a few times. J is TRBJ2-1 and V is TRBV3-1 (or the pseudogene TRBV3-2); the D is unclear. Germline V gene sequence: CDR1 LGHDT, CDR2 YNNKEL (reference sequence). This CDR3 contains 14 residues. V dropped 4 bases and J dropped 6 bases, with 13 bases sitting between them. The CDR3 bases are TGTGCCAGCAGCCCCCGAAACTTCGGCAATGAGCAGTTCTTC. It encodes CASSPRNFGNEQFF.

The genes are TRBV28 and TRBJ2-1, with 8 bases matching TRBD1. Germline-derived CDR1 and CDR2 are MDHEN and SYDVKM. The CDR3 spans 13 residues. Trimming at V came to 6 bases and at J to 4 bases, leaving 2 bases not matched to a gene. The CDR3 region is CASRGQAYNEQFF. In nucleotides, the CDR3 is TGTGCCAGCAGGGGACAGGCTTACAATGAGCAGTTCTTC.

The CDR3 DNA is TGTGCCAGCACCCCGAGGGACAGTGAAGCTTTCTTT. Its translation: CASTPRDSEAFF. The chain uses TRBV28 and TRBJ1-1, with TRBD1 matching over 7 bases. The trim removed 7 bases at V and 7 bases at J, leaving 6 bases unmatched. CDR3 length equals 12 residues. Germline V CDR1 and CDR2: MDHEN, SYDVKM.

The rearrangement uses TRBV28 and TRBJ2-7, with D possibly matching TRBD2 (5 bases). The V and J ends lost 5 bases and 6 bases respectively, with 17 bases between them. The germline CDR1 and CDR2 sequences are MDHEN and SYDVKM. The CDR3 covers 14 residues. The CDR3 DNA is TGTGCCAGCAGTGTCGAACAGATTCGGGGCGAGCAGTACTTC. Amino acid sequence: CASSVEQIRGEQYF.

This rearrangement joins TRBV11-2 to TRBJ1-3; D is perhaps TRBD1 (5 bases). V lost 4 bases and J 4 bases, leaving 17 bases between the germline ends. The CDR3 is 16 amino acids. Germline V gene sequence: CDR1 SGHAT, CDR2 FQNNGV. This chain's CDR3 is CASSSGGSRMGNTIYF. The CDR3 DNA sequence: TGTGCCAGCAGCTCGGGGGGGAGTAGGATGGGAAACACCATATATTTT.

The chain links TRBV7-2 to TRBJ2-1, with 8 bases that match TRBD2. The J segment lost 9 bases and the V segment lost 3 bases, leaving 4 bases of the junction unmatched. This CDR3 has 13 residues. Germline CDR1 SGHTA, CDR2 FQGNSA. In nucleotides, the CDR3 is TGTGCCAGCAGCTTGTACGGGAGGGGTGAGCAGTTCTTC. Translation: CASSLYGRGEQFF.

The chain is built from TRBV2 and TRBJ2-6, with D unresolved. The germline V and J ends were trimmed by 5 bases and 0 bases, with 5 bases remaining between them. CDR1 SNHLY and CDR2 FYNNEI come from the germline V gene. The CDR3 covers 14 residues. CDR3: CASSRDSGANVLTF. The DNA for the CDR3 is TGTGCCAGCAGTCGAGACTCTGGGGCCAACGTCCTGACTTTC.

The CDR3 region is CASSLWLSTGELFF. In DNA form, the CDR3 reads TGTGCCAGCAGTTTATGGCTTTCCACCGGGGAGCTGTTTTTT. The rearrangement links TRBV27 to TRBJ2-2; D gene unclear. Trimming took off 1 base at V and 4 bases at J, with 7 bases between the two ends. Per germline, CDR1 MNHEY and CDR2 SMNVEV (reference sequence). This CDR3 is 14 amino acids long.

This rearrangement joins TRBV5-1 to TRBJ2-3; 8 positions match TRBD2. The CDR3 is 17 amino acids. With 1 base clipped from V and 3 bases from J, the junction kept 10 bases outside the gene matches. Germline V CDR1 and CDR2: SGHRS, YFSETQ. The CDR3 DNA sequence: TGCGCCAGCAGCTTGACGCCCTCGGGGGGGGGTACAGATACGCAGTATTTT. Protein sequence: CASSLTPSGGGTDTQYF.

This clone appeared a few times. The chain has TRBV5-4 and TRBJ2-1; possible D gene TRBD2, 6 bases. V dropped 3 bases and J dropped 5 bases, with 15 bases sitting between them. The CDR3 loop spans 15 amino acids. Germline-derived CDR1 and CDR2 are SGHNT and YYREEE (reference sequence). CDR3 sequence (DNA): TGTGCCAGCAGCTCGGGCCGGGACTGGCACAATGAGCAGTTCTTC. Translating gives CASSSGRDWHNEQFF.

This clone was counted a single time. The rearrangement links TRBV3-1 (or the pseudogene TRBV3-2) to TRBJ2-7; 7 bases are a match to TRBD2. Germline V gene lookup returns CDR1 LGHDT and CDR2 YNNKEL (reference sequence). With 5 bases clipped from V and 2 bases from J, the junction kept 12 bases outside the gene matches. This CDR3 is 16 amino acids long. The CDR3 DNA follows: TGTGCCAGCAGCTCCCAGGGAGGGGCCGGTACCTACGAGCAGTACTTC. This sequence encodes CASSSQGGAGTYEQYF.

The chain is built from TRBV18 and TRBJ2-7; no firm D call. V was trimmed by 3 bases and J by 3 bases, leaving 3 bases between them. Germline loops: CDR1 KGHSH, CDR2 LQKENI. The CDR3 is 11 amino acids. DNA for the CDR3: TGTGCCAGCTCACCCGTCTACGAGCAGTACTTC. It yields the protein CASSPVYEQYF.